The clone carrying this T cell receptor (beta chain) was observed a handful of times. Its antigen is not known. The data were taken from a study of CD8 T cells in ankylosing spondylitis. Notes on the study in general: A subset of motif variants has previously been described in the synovial fluid and blood of reactive arthritis. For ankylosing spondylitis blood, a TCR beta motif of about 8 highly homologous variants appeared characteristic.

The V end was cut by 3 bases, the J end by 4 bases, with 6 bases between. The germline V gene encodes CDR1 SQVTM and CDR2 ANQGSEA. The CDR3 has 11 amino acids. TCRdb passed the 5' RACE reads through MiXCR, listing each CDR3 protein once. The sample includes 350,000 to 450,000 distinct CDR3 sequences, roughly 27% of them seen just once. Sequencing was done on a sample of blood, either unsorted or a sorted T cell fraction (not recorded which). The TCR comes from a male donor with ankylosing spondylitis. The chain uses TRBV29-1 and TRBJ1-2; D is perhaps TRBD1 (5 bases). The DNA for the CDR3 is TGCAGCGTTGACCAGGGCTATGGCTACACCTTC. Its protein is CSVDQGYGYTF.